The rows below give T cell receptor beta chains drawn from one sample of a study of vaccination effects on CD4 cells after COVID-19. Generated by immunoSEQ multiplex PCR, the TCRdb table keeps only in-frame clones and is missing some. This sample has about 66,000 clones, with 76% found just once. Antigen specificity for these receptors is unknown. The material sequenced was CD4+ T cells from PBMCs cultured with HCoV-OC43 spike peptides, taken after COVID-19 vaccination. All receptors derive from a human donor who received a COVID-19 vaccine. The CDR3 runs from the conserved cysteine through the conserved F or W. A D gene is named only where the DNA matches it firmly. Only some rows state a clone size, as once, few, many or a class for expanded clones.

-	TRBV6-5	TRBJ1-3	once	TGTGCCAGCAGTTCCGGGGGAGCTGGAAACACCATATATTTT	CASSSGGAGNTIYF
TRBD2	TRBV28	TRBJ2-3	few	TGTGCCAGTGCCCTAGCGGGGAGTAGCACAGATACGCAGTATTTT	CASALAGSSTDTQYF
-	TRBV5-1	TRBJ2-3	-	TGCGCCAGCAGCTTGCGGGTTATTACAGATACGCAGTATTTT	CASSLRVITDTQYF
-	TRBV5-1	TRBJ2-5	-	TGCGCCAGCAGCTACCAGGAGATCCAAGAGACCCAGTACTTC	CASSYQEIQETQYF
TRBD1	TRBV9	TRBJ2-2	-	TGTGCCAGCAGCGCGTTACAGGGGTCTGGAACCGGGGAGCTGTTTTTT	CASSALQGSGTGELFF
TRBD2	TRBV7-9	TRBJ2-3	-	TGTGCCAGCAGCCCCCTCCTGGGAACGGGGGGGGGCACAGATACGCAGTATTTT	CASSPLLGTGGGTDTQYF
-	TRBV27	TRBJ2-1	-	TGTGCCAGCAGTACCGGGGTACACAATGAGCAGTTCTTC	CASSTGVHNEQFF
-	TRBV18	TRBJ2-5	-	TGTGCCAGCTCACCGGGGTACCAAGAGACCCAGTACTTC	CASSPGYQETQYF
-	TRBV18	TRBJ2-3	-	TGTGCCAGCTGGAAGTACGATAACACAGATACGCAGTATTTT	CASWKYDNTDTQYF
-	TRBV28	TRBJ1-1	-	TGTGCCAGCGTTCCTTTCGCCCCGAACACTGAAGCTTTCTTT	CASVPFAPNTEAFF
TRBD1	TRBV2	TRBJ1-5	few	TGTGCCAGCAGACAGGGGTGGGAGCCCCAGCATTTT	CASRQGWEPQHF
-	TRBV10-1	TRBJ2-1	-	TGCGCCAGCAGCAAACTTACCGGAGCCACCTACAATGAGCAGTTCTTC	CASSKLTGATYNEQFF
-	TRBV27	TRBJ1-1	-	TGTGCCAGCAGTTTCGGCGGGGGGCGGTTGGGCACTGAAGCTTTCTTT	CASSFGGGRLGTEAFF
TRBD1	TRBV14	TRBJ1-6	-	TGTGCCAGCAGAACCGGACAGGCAAATAATTCACCCCTCCACTTT	CASRTGQANNSPLHF
-	TRBV6-6	TRBJ1-1	few	TGTGCCAGCATTCATACGGGAGAGGGGAACACTGAAGCTTTCTTT	CASIHTGEGNTEAFF
-	TRBV6-1	TRBJ2-3	-	TGTGCCAGCAGTGAGGGGCACGAACGAAATACGCAGTATTTT	CASSEGHERNTQYF
-	TRBV5-5	TRBJ1-5	-	TGTGCCAGCAGCCTTCACCCAAGGACAGACTATAGCAATCAGCCCCAGCATTTT	CASSLHPRTDYSNQPQHF
-	TRBV27	TRBJ1-6	-	TGTGCCAGCCAGAAATCCTGGGATAATTCACCCCTCCACTTT	CASQKSWDNSPLHF
-	TRBV6-1	TRBJ2-5	-	TGTGCCAGCAGTGAAGGCCCCAGGTTGTACCAAGAGACCCAGTACTTC	CASSEGPRLYQETQYF
-	TRBV6-1	TRBJ2-5	-	TGTGCCAGCAGTGAAGTAGTACGGGAGACCCAGTACTTC	CASSEVVRETQYF
-	TRBV19	TRBJ1-5	-	TGTGCCAGTAGTATAGCTCCGTATCAGCCCCAGCATTTT	CASSIAPYQPQHF
TRBD2	TRBV12-5	TRBJ2-5	-	TGTGCTAGTGGTTTGGGACTAGCGGGGGGTAAAGAGACCCAGTACTTC	CASGLGLAGGKETQYF
-	TRBV9	TRBJ1-2	-	TGTGCCAGCAGCGGCCCCGGGCAGCACTACTATGGCTACACCTTC	CASSGPGQHYYGYTF
-	TRBV4-3	TRBJ1-2	-	TGCGCCAGCAGCCAAGATAGGGGCGGTGCCTGGGGCTACACCTTC	CASSQDRGGAWGYTF